The T cell receptor beta chain described here comes from a study of human T cells and chemical hapten exposure. V gave up 6 bases and J gave up 4 bases, with 19 bases separating them. The CDR3 spans 15 residues. The germline V gene has CDR1 MNHEY and CDR2 SMNVEV (reference sequence). Many counts were recorded for this clonotype. TCRdb fed the RACE reads into MiXCR, producing one record per CDR3 protein. The data contain 55,000 to 85,000 distinct CDR3 sequences, 9.8% of them singletons. Time point indicated: patch test 1, 2 weeks after DPC sensitization. Treatment defined: therapeutic diphenylcyclopropenone sensitization with weekly scalp DPC.

The sample here was whole blood, taken in connection with sensitization to the hapten diphenylcyclopropenone (DPC). This chain uses TRBV27 with TRBJ2-7; D may match TRBD1 or TRBD2 (5 bases each). The sequence was collected from a woman aged 40 to 55 with alopecia areata. Some clones in this sample may be carry-over from other donors' samples. The CDR3 loop reads CASRVKWDGPYEQYF. Here the CDR3 DNA reads TGTGCCAGCAGAGTAAAGTGGGACGGACCATACGAGCAGTACTTC.